These 20 T cell receptor beta chains came from one sample sequenced in a study of OX40 agonist ivuxolimab in advanced cancers. Profiling relied on immunoSEQ multiplex PCR, and the TCRdb table lists in-frame clones only, not all of them. In the table there are approximately 72,000 clones, 70% to 90% of which are singletons. The material was CD4+ or CD8+ T cells sorted from blood, obtained in a trial of the OX40 agonist ivuxolimab. These receptors were taken from an adult with an advanced solid tumor such as melanoma, head and neck, liver or kidney cancer.

The rearrangement uses TRBV5-1 and TRBJ2-5, with D perhaps being TRBD1 or TRBD2 (5 bases each). Germline V gene sequence: CDR1 SGHRS, CDR2 YFSETQ. V lost 1 base and J 5 bases, leaving 15 bases between the germline ends. CDR3 length: 15 amino acids. CDR3 nucleotide sequence: TGCGCCAGCAGCTTGACGGGGCTCTCCGGGGAGACCCAGTACTTC. It translates to CASSLTGLSGETQYF.

V gene TRBV5-4 combines with J gene TRBJ2-1; D call uncertain. The CDR3 extends over 12 amino acids. V was shortened by 3 bases and J by 5 bases, with 6 bases between the two germline ends. CDR1 is SGHNT, CDR2 YYREEE, per germline (reference sequence). The CDR3 nucleotides are TGTGCCAGCAGCTCTCAAAACAATGAGCAGTTCTTC. This sequence encodes CASSSQNNEQFF. The entire variable domain, with the rest obtained from reference TRBV5-4 and TRBJ2-1, is as follows: ETGVTQSPTHLIKTRGQQVTLRCSSQSGHNTVSWYQQALGQGPQFIFQYYREEENGRGNFPPRFSGLQFPNYSSELNVNALELDDSALYLCASSSQNNEQFFGPGTRLTVL.

The CDR3 DNA reads TGTGCCTGGATAGGACTAGCGACACAAACTCGGGAGCAGTTCTTC. Translated: CAWIGLATQTREQFF. The chain combines TRBV30 with TRBJ2-1; 9 bases match TRBD2. Germline V gene sequence: CDR1 GTSNPN, CDR2 SVGIG (reference sequence). The CDR3 contains 15 residues. Unmatched junction bases numbered 14, after V lost 4 bases and J lost 10 bases.

The V and J genes are TRBV5-5 and TRBJ2-7; 10 bases are a match to TRBD2. The CDR3 loop spans 14 amino acids. Germline lookup yields CDR1 SGHKS and CDR2 YYEKEE (reference sequence). The ends lost 4 bases at V and 2 bases at J; junction bases unmatched: 3. CDR3: CASSTGTSAYEQYF. The CDR3 coding sequence is TGTGCCAGCAGCACCGGGACTAGCGCCTACGAGCAGTACTTC.

The chain employs TRBV6-5 and TRBJ1-2; TRBD1 might be the D (5 bases). Between the trimmed V and J ends, which lost 6 bases and 7 bases, there was a span of 12 bases. The germline V gene has CDR1 MNHEY and CDR2 SVGAGI. The CDR3 spans 12 residues. CDR3 nucleotide sequence: TGTGCCAGCAGCGACAGAGGGGTTGGCTACACCTTC. Protein product: CASSDRGVGYTF.

The chain joins TRBV6-1 to TRBJ2-6, with D perhaps TRBD1 (7 bases). Germline CDR1 is MNHNS and CDR2 is SASEGT. The CDR3 covers 17 residues. Trimming shortened V by 2 bases and J by 0 bases, and 11 bases separated the two germline ends. DNA of the CDR3: TGTGCCAGCAGTGAACAGGGGGGAGGCTCTGGGGCCAACGTCCTGACTTTC. It encodes CASSEQGGGSGANVLTF.

Worth noting for this clone: Other nucleotide sequences from this sample produce the same CDR3. V is TRBV7-2 and J is TRBJ2-2; D possibly corresponds to TRBD2 (5 bases). Trimming left V 5 bases short and J 2 bases short, with 9 bases between. The CDR3 contains 14 residues. Per the germline V gene, CDR1 is SGHTA and CDR2 is FQGNSA. Here the CDR3 reads CASSPGLNTGELFF. The CDR3 DNA follows: TGTGCCAGCAGCCCCGGACTCAACACCGGGGAGCTGTTTTTT.

DNA for the CDR3: TGTGCCAGTAGTATAGATAGGCGGGATCAGCCCCAGCATTTT. Protein sequence: CASSIDRRDQPQHF. The J gene is TRBJ1-5, the V gene TRBV19; D is unclear. Trimming left V 0 bases short and J 5 bases short, with 8 bases between. Per germline, CDR1 LNHDA and CDR2 SQIVND (reference sequence). The CDR3 runs to 14 residues.

This rearrangement joins TRBV5-8 to TRBJ2-3, with D uncertain. The CDR3 covers 12 residues. V was clipped by 4 bases and J by 6 bases, with 9 bases between them. Per the germline V gene, CDR1 is SGHTS and CDR2 is YDEGEE. The chain's CDR3 is CASSTAEDTQYF. The CDR3 coding sequence is TGTGCCAGCAGCACCGCGGAGGATACGCAGTATTTT.

The V and J genes are TRBV11-2 and TRBJ2-1; D is ambiguous. This CDR3 is built from 13 residues. CDR1 and CDR2 from the germline V gene are SGHAT and FQNNGV. The V and J ends lost 1 base and 6 bases respectively, with 7 bases between them. CDR3 sequence: CASSLGWPNEQFF. The CDR3, as DNA: TGTGCCAGCAGCTTAGGTTGGCCCAATGAGCAGTTCTTC.

In nucleotides, the CDR3 is TGTGCCACCGCAGGTACTGAACTTGACGGGTGGCGCACAGATACGCAGTATTTT. Translation: CATAGTELDGWRTDTQYF. The chain combines TRBV15 with TRBJ2-3, with D unclear. The V end lost 8 bases, the J end lost 1 base, and 25 bases lay between the germline ends. The CDR3 has 18 residues. CDR1 and CDR2 from the germline V gene are LNHNV and YYDKDF (reference sequence). The full variable domain, with the rest looked up from reference TRBV15 and TRBJ2-3, is DAMVIQNPRYQVTQFGKPVTLSCSQTLNHNVMYWYQQKSSQAPKLLFHYYDKDFNNEADTPDNFQSRRPNTSFCFLDIRSPGLGDTAMYLCATAGTELDGWRTDTQYFGPGTRLTVL.

V and J are TRBV28 and TRBJ2-3; TRBD2 matches 11 bases. Per germline, CDR1 MDHEN and CDR2 SYDVKM. The V and J ends lost 5 bases and 2 bases, in that order; junction bases with no gene match: 6. The CDR3 is 16 amino acids. The CDR3 is CASSPGLADLTDTQYF. The CDR3 nucleotides read TGTGCCAGCAGTCCGGGACTAGCGGACCTCACAGATACGCAGTATTTT.

The V and J genes are TRBV5-6 and TRBJ2-7; D is ambiguous. CDR1 is SGHDT and CDR2 is YYEEEE in the germline V gene. V lost 0 bases, J lost 0 bases, and 16 bases lay in between. There are 17 residues in the CDR3. CDR3 bases: TGTGCCAGCAGCTTGGCCTACTCCGGGCTAGGCTCCTACGAGCAGTACTTC. Translating it yields CASSLAYSGLGSYEQYF.

The chain joins TRBV6-1 to TRBJ2-7, with a tentative D call TRBD1 (6 bases). Trimming took 8 bases from V and 2 from J, leaving 16 bases between them. The germline V gene has CDR1 MNHNS and CDR2 SASEGT. The CDR3 runs 14 residues. Here the CDR3 reads CASYSAGQPYEQYF. For the CDR3, the DNA is TGTGCCAGCTATTCCGCCGGACAGCCCTACGAGCAGTACTTC.

The chain employs TRBV28 and TRBJ1-2; D ambiguous. CDR1 and CDR2 from the germline V gene are MDHEN and SYDVKM. V lost 5 bases to trimming and J lost 8 bases, with 12 bases between them. This CDR3 is 12 amino acids long. The CDR3 here is CASSLTKRGYTF. The CDR3 DNA reads as TGTGCCAGCAGTCTCACTAAACGAGGCTACACCTTC.

V and J are TRBV7-9 and TRBJ2-7; D possibly uses TRBD1 or TRBD2 (5 bases each). V gave up 1 base and J gave up 9 bases, with 16 bases separating them. The CDR3 sequence is 14 residues long. The germline V gene has CDR1 SEHNR and CDR2 FQNEAQ (reference sequence). The CDR3 region is CASSLEGASLGQYF. The CDR3 region has the DNA TGTGCCAGCAGCTTAGAAGGGGCTAGCCTGGGGCAGTACTTC.

V gene TRBV5-1 combines with J gene TRBJ1-6; D perhaps matches TRBD1 (6 bases). Germline loops: CDR1 SGHRS, CDR2 YFSETQ. V was pared by 0 bases and J by 9 bases, with 13 bases between. This CDR3 region has 15 residues. The CDR3 here is CASSLAGGHLSPLHF. CDR3 bases: TGCGCCAGCAGCTTGGCCGGGGGACACCTTTCACCCCTCCACTTT.

The chain joins TRBV5-1 to TRBJ2-7; 10 bases line up with TRBD2. In germline, CDR1 is SGHRS, CDR2 YFSETQ. V was pared by 3 bases and J by 5 bases, with 11 bases of the junction left unmatched. The CDR3 is made up of 16 amino acids. The CDR3 sequence: CASSSGPPSGGHEQYF. The CDR3 bases are TGCGCCAGCAGCTCTGGGCCTCCTAGCGGGGGCCACGAGCAGTACTTC. The entire variable domain, with the rest obtained from reference TRBV5-1 and TRBJ2-7, is as follows: KAGVTQTPRYLIKTRGQQVTLSCSPISGHRSVSWYQQTPGQGLQFLFEYFSETQRNKGNFPGRFSGRQFSNSRSEMNVSTLELGDSALYLCASSSGPPSGGHEQYFGPGTRLTVT.

The V and J genes are TRBV5-1 and TRBJ2-3, with unresolved D. Deletions cut 0 bases from V and 6 bases from J, with 14 bases between. Germline V CDR1 and CDR2: SGHRS, YFSETQ. This CDR3 has 15 residues. DNA of the CDR3: TGCGCCAGCAGCTTGGCGCAGGTCCAAGGGGATACGCAGTATTTT. Its translation: CASSLAQVQGDTQYF.

This clone was detected only once. The chain joins TRBV4-3 to TRBJ1-5; D might be TRBD1 (6 bases). V lost 0 bases to trimming and J lost 0 bases, with 18 bases between them. There are 19 residues in the CDR3. Germline V lookup: CDR1 LGHNA, CDR2 YSLEER. The CDR3 region has the DNA TGCGCCAGCAGCCAAGATCCCCCGGGGGGCACCTATAGCAATCAGCCCCAGCATTTT. This encodes CASSQDPPGGTYSNQPQHF.